This record looks at one T cell receptor beta chain sequence and its context. Its target is not known. This entry comes from a study of T-cell reconstitution after alpha-beta-depleted transplantation in children. General study findings and limits: Alpha-beta T cells present about two months after transplant were reported to originate from several hundred expanded graft clones. It was surviving recipient T cells and thymic progenitors that gave some patients high TCRbeta diversity at day 60. A year had passed since transplant, and T-cell counts and diversity by then came mostly from newly produced T cells.

Unique molecular identifiers were used to barcode this TCRbeta library. TCRdb passed the PCR reads through MiXCR, listing each CDR3 protein once. The table records more than 500,000 distinct CDR3 sequences, roughly an eighth of them present only once. Looked up from germline, CDR1 is PRHDT and CDR2 is FYEKMQ (reference sequence). The CDR3 is 16 amino acids. V lost 4 bases, J lost 2 bases, and 11 bases stayed unmatched. This TCR came from a female patient aged 2-15 years who had a stem cell transplant for aplastic anemia, so the T cells may come from the graft donor. The rearrangement uses TRBV13 and TRBJ2-7; 7 positions agree with TRBD1. The sequencing used PBMCs, mostly from graft donor cells, collected 180 days after TCRalphabeta/CD19-depleted stem cell transplant. The CDR3 DNA is TGTGCCAGCAGCTCAAAAAAGACCGGGACAGCCTACGAGCAGTACTTC. Translating gives CASSSKKTGTAYEQYF.